Presented here are 20 T cell receptor beta chains from one specimen sequenced in a study of cytomegalovirus exposure and HLA in healthy donors. PCR involved 60 Vbeta and 13 Jbeta primers. TCRdb keeps only in-frame clones here, not all; method: immunoSEQ multiplex PCR. The profile shows 150,000 to 200,000 clones, about 77% of them singletons. The sequencing input was PBMCs. These receptors all stem from a woman in her 30s in good health and CMV-seropositive.

V and J are TRBV4-3 and TRBJ1-6; D gene ambiguous. The CDR3 is 16 amino acids. Germline CDR1 LGHNA, CDR2 YSLEER. Deletions cut 0 bases from V and 3 bases from J, with 9 bases between. DNA of the CDR3: TGCGCCAGCAGCCAAGAATCGAGTCTCTATAATTCACCCCTCCACTTT. Translation: CASSQESSLYNSPLHF.

V gene TRBV5-5 combines with J gene TRBJ2-3, with D possibly matching TRBD1 (5 bases). Trimming removed 5 bases at V and 1 base at J, with 11 bases between. Germline loops: CDR1 SGHKS, CDR2 YYEKEE (reference sequence). CDR3 length: 14 residues. CDR3 amino acids: CASRPTAGTDTQYF. The CDR3 DNA reads as TGTGCCAGCAGGCCGACAGCTGGCACAGATACGCAGTATTTT.

The gene calls are TRBV7-8 and TRBJ2-3; TRBD1 matches 8 bases. With 5 bases clipped from V and 2 bases from J, the junction kept 3 bases outside the gene matches. From germline, CDR1 is SGHVS and CDR2 FQNEAQ. This CDR3 has 14 residues. CDR3 region: CASSPQGDTDTQYF. As DNA, the CDR3 is TGTGCCAGCAGCCCACAGGGGGACACAGATACGCAGTATTTT.

The chain combines TRBV11-2 with TRBJ2-3; 12 nucleotides agree with TRBD2. The CDR3 runs to 16 residues. Trimming removed 4 bases from V and 3 bases from J; junction bases left unmatched: 5. CDR1 is SGHAT and CDR2 is FQNNGV in the germline V gene. The CDR3, as DNA: TGTGCCAGCAGCTCGTCGACTAGCGGGGGTACAGATACGCAGTATTTT. It yields the protein CASSSSTSGGTDTQYF.

The chain combines TRBV6-5 with TRBJ1-2; D perhaps matches TRBD1 (5 bases). Germline CDR1 reads MNHEY; CDR2 reads SVGAGI. Trimming shortened V by 2 bases and J by 1 base, and 14 bases separated the two germline ends. The CDR3 sequence is 16 residues long. The CDR3 sequence: CASSYGAGGGNYGYTF. In DNA form, the CDR3 reads TGTGCCAGCAGTTACGGAGCGGGGGGTGGTAACTATGGCTACACCTTC.

The rearrangement links TRBV7-9 to TRBJ1-2; D may be TRBD1 (5 bases). This CDR3 has 15 residues. V shed 4 bases and J shed 6 bases, with 18 bases lying between them. Germline V gives CDR1 SEHNR, CDR2 FQNEAQ (reference sequence). CDR3 residues: CASSSIGANWNGYTF. The CDR3 region has the DNA TGTGCCAGCAGCTCGATTGGGGCTAACTGGAATGGCTACACCTTC.

This clone has only one observation. The chain uses TRBV2 and TRBJ1-2, with D maybe TRBD1 (6 bases). Germline V CDR1 and CDR2: SNHLY, FYNNEI. V dropped 1 base and J dropped 0 bases, with 12 bases sitting between them. This CDR3 contains 16 residues. The CDR3 spells CASSEDRADANYGYTF. The CDR3 nucleotides are TGTGCCAGCAGTGAAGACAGGGCGGACGCTAACTATGGCTACACCTTC.

This chain links TRBV7-2 with TRBJ2-5, with 10 bases identical to TRBD2. Germline V CDR1 and CDR2: SGHTA, FQGNSA. V trimming: 5 bases; J trimming: 2 bases; junction bases outside the gene matches: 5. The CDR3 has 15 residues. Written as DNA, the CDR3 is TGTGCCAGCAGCCCTAGCGGGGGAAAACAAGAGACCCAGTACTTC. Protein sequence: CASSPSGGKQETQYF.

This chain uses TRBV7-2 with TRBJ2-3, with D uncertain. Germline loops: CDR1 SGHTA, CDR2 FQGNSA. Trimming pared 0 bases from V and 7 bases from J, leaving 8 bases between. This CDR3 is 13 amino acids long. Written as DNA, the CDR3 is TGTGCCAGCAGCTTAGCGGAGCGTAATACGCAGTATTTT. Residues: CASSLAERNTQYF.

The CDR3 sequence is CASSLAAGGDTEAFF. CDR3 coding DNA: TGCGCCAGCAGCTTGGCGGCCGGAGGGGACACTGAAGCTTTCTTT. This rearrangement joins TRBV5-1 to TRBJ1-1, with D tentatively TRBD1 (5 bases). The CDR3 has 15 amino acids. V lost 0 bases to trimming and J lost 3 bases, with 12 bases between them. The germline gives CDR1 SGHRS, CDR2 YFSETQ.

The chain joins TRBV11-2 to TRBJ2-1, with 9 bases lining up with TRBD1. The trim removed 7 bases at V and 12 bases at J, leaving 7 bases unmatched. Germline V CDR1 and CDR2: SGHAT, FQNNGV. The CDR3 has 12 residues. The CDR3 region has the DNA TGTGCCAGCACCCGGGACAGGGAGGGGCAGTTCTTC. Amino acids: CASTRDREGQFF.

The chain has TRBV7-3 and TRBJ2-1; 8 bases map to TRBD2. V was pared by 5 bases and J by 9 bases, with 3 bases of the junction left unmatched. The CDR3 totals 12 residues. Per the germline V gene, CDR1 is SGHTA and CDR2 is FQGTGA. The CDR3 sequence is CASSTGGGEQFF. CDR3 DNA: TGTGCCAGCAGCACGGGGGGGGGTGAGCAGTTCTTC.

This clone was counted between two and nine times. The chain is built from TRBV19 and TRBJ1-5; the D gene is possibly TRBD1 (5 bases). V lost 4 bases to trimming and J lost 3 bases, with 13 bases between them. Per the germline V gene, CDR1 is LNHDA and CDR2 is SQIVND (reference sequence). This CDR3 is 15 amino acids long. DNA for the CDR3: TGTGCCAGTAGTAATGGGGGGGGTCCCAATCAGCCCCAGCATTTT. Its translation is CASSNGGGPNQPQHF.

This clone is a singleton in its sample. One junction end does not reproduce the germline sequence, and a read error may be involved. The rearrangement uses TRBV7-9 and TRBJ1-2, with D unclear. From germline, CDR1 is SEHNR and CDR2 FQNEAQ (reference sequence). The length of the CDR3 is 10 residues. The CDR3 nucleotides read TGTTCCAGCAGCCCCCCAGGCTACACCTTC. Its translation is CSSSPPGYTF.

The V call is TRBV11-2, the J call TRBJ2-2; TRBD2 aligns across 13 bases. The V gene's germline CDR1 is SGHAT and CDR2 FQNNGV. With 4 bases clipped from V and 7 bases from J, the junction kept 9 bases outside the gene matches. The CDR3 is made up of 17 amino acids. CDR3 loop: CASSYTSGGARIGELFF. CDR3 nucleotides: TGTGCCAGCAGCTACACTAGCGGGGGGGCAAGAATCGGGGAGCTGTTTTTT.

The CDR3 nucleotides read TGTGCCAGCAGCATAAGGACAGGTAATAATGAAAAACTGTTTTTT. This codes for CASSIRTGNNEKLFF. This chain links TRBV5-5 with TRBJ1-4; 7 nucleotides match TRBD1. V shed 4 bases and J 4 bases; nucleotides not matched to a gene: 7. Per germline, CDR1 SGHKS and CDR2 YYEKEE (reference sequence). The CDR3 loop spans 15 amino acids. The variable domain in full, with the rest retrieved from reference TRBV5-5 and TRBJ1-4, is DAGVTQSPTHLIKTRGQQVTLRCSPISGHKSVSWYQQVLGQGPQFIFQYYEKEERGRGNFPDRFSARQFPNYSSELNVNALLLGDSALYLCASSIRTGNNEKLFFGSGTQLSVL.

This chain joins TRBV4-3 and TRBJ2-1, with D possibly matching TRBD1 (9 bases). The CDR3 totals 18 residues. V lost 0 bases to trimming and J lost 9 bases, with 24 bases between them. CDR1 is LGHNA and CDR2 is YSLEER in the germline V gene. CDR3 in DNA: TGCGCCAGCAGCCAAGAGCCTCCGGGACTAGGACAGGGGATTGAGCAGTTCTTC. Its translation: CASSQEPPGLGQGIEQFF.

This clone was counted only a few times. J is TRBJ2-5 and V is TRBV4-2, with 9 bases aligning to TRBD2. Gene TRBJ2-7 matches the end of the DNA better, so the J call may be wrong. The CDR3 covers 17 residues. The germline gives CDR1 LGHNA, CDR2 YNFKEQ. The CDR3 bases are TGTGCCAGCAGCCAAGACTATATTGGGACTAGCCACTACGAGCAGTACTTC. Residues: CASSQDYIGTSHYEQYF.

The chain has TRBV28 and TRBJ2-7; possible D gene TRBD2, 5 bases. Germline-derived CDR1 and CDR2 are MDHEN and SYDVKM. The CDR3 loop spans 15 amino acids. Trimming removed 5 bases at V and 1 base at J, with 15 bases between. The CDR3 here is CASSRVTGRSYEQYF. Here the CDR3 DNA reads TGTGCCAGCAGTAGGGTGACTGGGAGATCCTACGAGCAGTACTTC.

The chain combines TRBV6-1 with TRBJ2-5, with 7 positions matching TRBD2. This CDR3 has 17 residues. J was trimmed by 3 bases and V by 4 bases; bases with no gene match: 14. Germline loops: CDR1 MNHNS, CDR2 SASEGT. As DNA, the CDR3 is TGTGCCAGCAGTGCCTCGACACGGGACTACATAAAAGAGACCCAGTACTTC. Residues: CASSASTRDYIKETQYF.